The 28 T cell receptor beta chains listed next were all sequenced from one sample in a study of blood T cell repertoires in COVID-19. Assay used: immunoSEQ multiplex PCR; TCRdb lists only in-frame clones, some missing. Of about 190,000 clones in the sample, approximately 84% were seen once. The specimen was PBMCs or T cells enriched from blood (not recorded which). All receptors come from a woman in her twenties or thirties who had recovered from COVID-19.

The V call is TRBV19, the J call TRBJ2-5; TRBD2 matches at 9 bases. CDR3 length: 15 amino acids. CDR1 and CDR2 from the germline V gene are LNHDA and SQIVND (reference sequence). CDR3 region: CAASGSGSLGETQYF. The DNA of the CDR3 is TGTGCTGCGAGCGGTAGCGGGAGTTTAGGCGAGACCCAGTACTTC.

This sequence joins TRBV6-1 and TRBJ2-7; a possible D gene is TRBD1 (5 bases). CDR1 and CDR2 from the germline V gene are MNHNS and SASEGT. The ends were cut back, 3 bases at V and 0 bases at J, with 12 bases in the middle. This CDR3 comprises 15 residues. The CDR3 protein is CASSEGQLSSYEQYF. CDR3 sequence (DNA): TGTGCCAGCAGTGAGGGGCAGCTAAGCTCCTACGAGCAGTACTTC.

V and J are TRBV7-3 and TRBJ2-1; TRBD1 might be the D (6 bases). V was cut by 5 bases and J by 7 bases, with 12 bases left in between. The CDR3 runs 13 residues. The germline gives CDR1 SGHTA, CDR2 FQGTGA. Here the CDR3 reads CASSLGHMNEQFF. DNA for the CDR3: TGTGCCAGCAGCCTGGGACATATGAATGAGCAGTTCTTC.

The V call is TRBV19, the J call TRBJ2-7, with D perhaps matching TRBD1 (5 bases). Trimming pared 9 bases from V and 1 base from J, leaving 13 bases between. Germline V gene lookup returns CDR1 LNHDA and CDR2 SQIVND (reference sequence). This CDR3 region has 13 residues. Here the CDR3 DNA reads TGTGCCAGCTCCTGGACAATATCCTACGAGCAGTACTTC. The encoded protein is CASSWTISYEQYF.

This clone was seen once. V usage is TRBV6-5 and J usage is TRBJ1-2; 7 bases fit TRBD1. Losses at the gene ends were 7 bases for V and 5 bases for J; bases not matched to a gene: 10. CDR3 length equals 14 residues. CDR1 and CDR2 (germline): MNHEY, SVGAGI. The CDR3 loop is CASTSSTGYYGYTF. The DNA of the CDR3 is TGTGCCAGCACCTCTTCGACAGGGTATTATGGCTACACCTTC.

This sequence joins TRBV12-3 or TRBV12-4 and TRBJ1-6; D gene uncertain. The ends were cut back, 5 bases at V and 7 bases at J, with 3 bases in the middle. The CDR3 runs 11 residues. This CDR3 is CASSINSPLHF. Here the CDR3 DNA reads TGTGCCAGCAGTATAAATTCACCCCTCCACTTT.

V gene TRBV9 combines with J gene TRBJ2-1; D is undetermined. Germline CDR1 SGDLS, CDR2 YYNGEE. The CDR3 sequence is 14 residues long. Trimming cost V 3 bases and J 8 bases, with 15 bases left between them. The CDR3 sequence: CASSAVTLGDEQFF. In DNA form, the CDR3 reads TGTGCCAGCAGCGCCGTAACGCTCGGTGATGAGCAGTTCTTC.

CDR3 amino acids: CASTGGYEQYF. The CDR3 DNA sequence: TGTGCCAGCACAGGGGGTTACGAGCAGTACTTC. The rearrangement uses TRBV28 and TRBJ2-7; 7 bases fit TRBD1. CDR1 and CDR2 (germline): MDHEN, SYDVKM. The ends lost 7 bases at V and 4 bases at J; junction bases unmatched: 1. The length of the CDR3 is 11 residues.

The rearrangement uses TRBV28 and TRBJ2-2, with 8 bases matching TRBD2. Trimming took 2 bases from V and 1 from J; bases not matched to a gene: 3. This CDR3 is built from 16 residues. CDR1 and CDR2 (germline): MDHEN, SYDVKM. The CDR3 loop reads CASSLRRGVNTGELFF. CDR3 DNA: TGTGCCAGCAGTTTAAGGCGGGGGGTGAACACCGGGGAGCTGTTTTTT.

The chain recombines TRBV5-1 with TRBJ2-7; possible D gene TRBD1, 6 bases. Trimming removed 0 bases from V and 3 bases from J, with 16 bases in between. The V gene's germline CDR1 is SGHRS and CDR2 YFSETQ. The CDR3 length is 16 residues. As DNA, the CDR3 is TGCGCCAGCAGCTTGGTAGGGACACTCTCGTTCTACGAGCAGTACGTC. The encoded protein is CASSLVGTLSFYEQYV.

CDR3 nucleotides: TGTGCCAGCAGTCCAGGGACAGGGGGCGCCGGGGGCTACGAGCAGTACGTC. Encoded protein: CASSPGTGGAGGYEQYV. The rearrangement uses TRBV27 and TRBJ2-7; 12 nucleotides align to TRBD1. Germline values: CDR1 MNHEY, CDR2 SMNVEV (reference sequence). Trimming at V came to 5 bases and at J to 3 bases, leaving 11 bases not matched to a gene. This CDR3 contains 17 residues.

This clone was recorded only once. The gene calls are TRBV19 and TRBJ2-7, with a tentative D call TRBD2 (5 bases). This CDR3 contains 14 residues. Germline CDR1 reads LNHDA; CDR2 reads SQIVND (reference sequence). V gave up 6 bases and J gave up 0 bases, with 12 bases separating them. CDR3 sequence reads: CASSPGESSYEQYV. CDR3 in DNA: TGTGCCAGTAGCCCTGGGGAGAGCTCCTACGAGCAGTACGTC.

This rearrangement joins TRBV28 to TRBJ1-5; D remains unclear. This CDR3 contains 13 residues. CDR1 MDHEN and CDR2 SYDVKM come from the germline V gene. Trimming removed 6 bases from V and 1 base from J, with 7 bases in between. The CDR3 bases are TGTGCCAGCAGCCTAGACAGCAATCAGCCCCAGCATTTT. Encoded protein: CASSLDSNQPQHF. Using reference TRBV28 and TRBJ1-5 for the parts outside the CDR3, the full variable domain is DVKVTQSSRYLVKRTGEKVFLECVQDMDHENMFWYRQDPGLGLRLIYFSYDVKMKEKGDIPEGYSVSREKKERFSLILESASTNQTSMYLCASSLDSNQPQHFGDGTRLSIL.

The chain couples TRBV29-1 to TRBJ1-3; TRBD1 agrees at 7 bases. CDR1 and CDR2 from the germline V gene are SQVTM and ANQGSEA. J lost 3 bases, V lost 3 bases, and 11 bases had no gene match. The CDR3 extends over 16 amino acids. The CDR3 here is CSVDLSQGTGGNTIYF. CDR3 nucleotide sequence: TGCAGCGTTGATCTATCACAGGGGACCGGTGGAAACACCATATATTTT.

V usage is TRBV2 and J usage is TRBJ1-1, with 8 bases aligning to TRBD1. Looked up from germline, CDR1 is SNHLY and CDR2 is FYNNEI. With 8 bases clipped from V and 4 bases from J, the junction kept 12 bases outside the gene matches. This CDR3 region has 15 residues. Written as DNA, the CDR3 is TGTGCCAGCGGTATCGCAGGGGGCGTGGGCACTGAAGCTTTCTTT. Translated, it gives CASGIAGGVGTEAFF.

The rearrangement uses TRBV28 and TRBJ2-5, with a possible D match to TRBD1 (5 bases). This CDR3 has 14 amino acids. Trimming left V 3 bases short and J 4 bases short, with 12 bases between. Germline CDR1 MDHEN, CDR2 SYDVKM. The CDR3 protein is CASSFNTGRETQYF. Written as DNA, the CDR3 is TGTGCCAGCAGTTTCAACACAGGACGAGAGACCCAGTACTTC.

The table lists this clone with many counts. V usage is TRBV9 and J usage is TRBJ1-1; the match to TRBD1 covers 7 bases. The germline gives CDR1 SGDLS, CDR2 YYNGEE. The CDR3 sequence is 15 residues long. The ends lost 4 bases at V and 3 bases at J; junction bases unmatched: 9. The CDR3 is CASSTRDSPYTEAFF. CDR3 DNA sequence: TGTGCCAGCAGCACCCGGGACAGCCCATACACTGAAGCTTTCTTT. Together with reference TRBV9 and TRBJ1-1, the CDR3 gives the full variable domain: DSGVTQTPKHLITATGQRVTLRCSPRSGDLSVYWYQQSLDQGLQFLIQYYNGEERAKGNILERFSAQQFPDLHSELNLSSLELGDSALYFCASSTRDSPYTEAFFGQGTRLTVV.

This chain connects TRBV7-2 to TRBJ1-6; D is perhaps TRBD1 (5 bases). Germline V CDR1 and CDR2: SGHTA, FQGNSA. Trimming removed 5 bases at V and 0 bases at J, with 20 bases between. The CDR3 has 19 amino acids. In DNA form, the CDR3 reads TGTGCCAGCAGCCAACGCTGGGTGGGACTCAACTCCTATAATTCACCCCTCCACTTT. Its translation: CASSQRWVGLNSYNSPLHF.

This clone was recorded once. The CDR3 DNA reads as TGTGCCAGCAGTGGAGGCCTTTACTCTGGAAACACCATATATTTT. Translating gives CASSGGLYSGNTIYF. The genes are TRBV2 and TRBJ1-3; D unclear. From germline, CDR1 is SNHLY and CDR2 FYNNEI. The CDR3 loop spans 15 amino acids. The V end lost 4 bases, the J end lost 0 bases, and 10 bases lay between the germline ends.

The CDR3 DNA sequence: TGCAGCATCCGGATTGCTAGCAACTACGAGCAGTACTTC. It yields the protein CSIRIASNYEQYF. V is TRBV29-1 and J is TRBJ2-7; D may be TRBD2 (5 bases). Per germline, CDR1 SQVTM and CDR2 ANQGSEA. This CDR3 has 13 amino acids. Deletions cut 8 bases from V and 3 bases from J, with 17 bases between.

This clone was counted a few times. Here the CDR3 reads CASSPPASLAGWDTQYF. The DNA for the CDR3 is TGTGCCAGCTCACCACCCGCTTCGCTAGCAGGTTGGGATACGCAGTATTTT. V and J are TRBV18 and TRBJ2-3, with a possible D match to TRBD2 (5 bases). V gave up 0 bases and J gave up 6 bases, with 19 bases separating them. This CDR3 is built from 17 residues. Germline V gene lookup returns CDR1 KGHSH and CDR2 LQKENI.

The J gene is TRBJ2-3, the V gene TRBV4-1; 9 bases map to TRBD2. This CDR3 region has 15 residues. Germline V gene sequence: CDR1 MGHRA, CDR2 YSYEKL. After removal of 3 bases from V and 4 bases from J, the junction contained 5 bases not matched to a gene. The CDR3 loop reads CASSQETSGADTQYF. As DNA, the CDR3 is TGCGCCAGCAGCCAGGAGACTAGCGGAGCAGATACGCAGTATTTT.

The genes are TRBV5-1 and TRBJ2-7; weak D call: TRBD1 (8 bases). Trimming cost V 4 bases and J 3 bases, with 14 bases left between them. CDR1 SGHRS and CDR2 YFSETQ come from the germline V gene. This CDR3 is built from 14 residues. The CDR3 sequence is CASSPTGGVYEQYF. The CDR3 DNA sequence: TGCGCCAGCAGCCCAACAGGGGGGGTCTACGAGCAGTACTTC.

Points on this clone: At one end, the junction sequence differs from germline, possibly due to a read error. This rearrangement joins TRBV5-1 to TRBJ2-5; 12 bases are shared with TRBD2. The CDR3 contains 16 residues. Looked up from germline, CDR1 is SGHRS and CDR2 is YFSETQ. CDR3 amino acids: CATSPTSGGRGETQYF. CDR3 coding DNA: TGCGCCACCAGCCCTACTAGCGGGGGGAGGGGAGAGACCCAGTACTTC.

This clone was observed once. This chain links TRBV28 with TRBJ2-2; tentative D call: TRBD1 (6 bases). Germline V CDR1 and CDR2: MDHEN, SYDVKM. Trimming stripped 2 bases from V and 1 base from J, with 8 bases between. The CDR3 is 15 residues long. CDR3: CASSLPQGNTGELFF. The CDR3 DNA reads TGTGCCAGCAGTTTACCACAGGGGAACACCGGGGAGCTGTTTTTT.

This CDR3 is CASSLTGGNQPQHF. CDR3 bases: TGTGCCAGCAGTCTAACAGGGGGCAATCAGCCCCAGCATTTT. The V call is TRBV27, the J call TRBJ1-5; 7 bases agree with TRBD1. Germline lookup yields CDR1 MNHEY and CDR2 SMNVEV (reference sequence). The V segment lost 5 bases and the J segment 2 bases; nucleotides outside the gene matches: 3. The CDR3 is made up of 14 amino acids.

CDR3 sequence (DNA): TGTGCCAGCAGCTTACCTCTTCGTCGGGGTCTTAATGAAAAACTGTTTTTT. This translates into CASSLPLRRGLNEKLFF. V gene TRBV7-6 combines with J gene TRBJ1-4; D remains unclear. V gave up 2 bases and J gave up 4 bases, with 17 bases separating them. Germline CDR1 is SGHVS and CDR2 is FNYEAQ. The CDR3 is 17 residues long. Drawing the rest from reference TRBV7-6 and TRBJ1-4, the complete variable domain is GAGVSQSPRYKVTKRGQDVALRCDPISGHVSLYWYRQALGQGPEFLTYFNYEAQQDKSGLPNDRFSAERPEGSISTLTIQRTEQRDSAMYRCASSLPLRRGLNEKLFFGSGTQLSVL.

V usage is TRBV19 and J usage is TRBJ2-2; 12 bases are a match to TRBD2. The CDR3 length is 16 residues. Trimming removed 7 bases from V and 7 bases from J; junction bases left unmatched: 10. Germline V gene data show CDR1 as LNHDA and CDR2 as SQIVND (reference sequence). CDR3 in amino acids: CASTGRLAGVIGELFF. The CDR3 DNA is TGTGCCAGTACAGGAAGACTAGCGGGAGTTATCGGGGAGCTGTTTTTT.